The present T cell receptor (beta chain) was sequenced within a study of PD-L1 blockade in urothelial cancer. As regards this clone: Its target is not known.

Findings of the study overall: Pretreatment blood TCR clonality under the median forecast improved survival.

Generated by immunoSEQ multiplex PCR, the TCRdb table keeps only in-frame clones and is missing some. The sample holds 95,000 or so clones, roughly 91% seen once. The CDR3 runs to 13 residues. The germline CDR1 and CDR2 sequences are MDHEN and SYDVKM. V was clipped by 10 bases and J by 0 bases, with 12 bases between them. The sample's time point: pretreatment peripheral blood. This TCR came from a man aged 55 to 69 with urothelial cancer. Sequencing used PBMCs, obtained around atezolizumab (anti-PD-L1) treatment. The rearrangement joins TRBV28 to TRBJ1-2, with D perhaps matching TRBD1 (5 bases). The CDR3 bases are TGTGCCACCGGTGGGGGGTCTAACTATGGCTACACCTTC. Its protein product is CATGGGSNYGYTF.